This paragraph reports one T cell receptor (beta chain). CD4+CD25+CD127- Tregs, CD4+CD25- non-Tregs, CD4 and CD8 cells were sorted. This sample was included in a study of Tregs in tolerant kidney transplant recipients. There are 14 residues in the CDR3. Germline assignment: CDR1 LNHDA and CDR2 SQIVND (reference sequence). The V end lost 6 bases, the J end lost 0 bases, and 8 bases lay between the germline ends. TCRdb keeps only in-frame clones here, not all; method: immunoSEQ multiplex PCR. Here the sample spans approximately 100,000 clones, over 85% being singletons. This specimen was CD4+ T cells from blood, taken before the transplant. The sequence came from a human donor who received a combined kidney and bone marrow transplant. This chain connects TRBV19 to TRBJ1-4, with D maybe TRBD1 (5 bases). CDR3 sequence: CASRGGATNEKLFF. In DNA form, the CDR3 reads TGTGCCAGTAGGGGGGGGGCAACTAATGAAAAACTGTTTTTT.